A single sample is the source of the 3 T cell receptor beta chains below, sequenced in a study of shared clonotypes between healthy human individuals. Assay: immunoSEQ multiplex PCR; the TCRdb copy retains only in-frame clones and omits some. The sample has 980,000 or so clones, 70% to 85% seen once. The sequenced sample was memory CD4+ T cells sorted from blood. Documented subset: CD45RA-negative fraction. These receptor sequences come from a man in his late teens or twenties in good health.

The chain links TRBV29-1 to TRBJ2-3, with D possibly called TRBD1 or TRBD2 (5 bases each). The germline gives CDR1 SQVTM, CDR2 ANQGSEA. This CDR3 region has 13 residues. The V gene lost 5 bases and the J gene lost 5 bases, with 14 bases spanning the gap. CDR3 in amino acids: CSVFGGVGDTQYF. CDR3 coding DNA: TGCAGCGTTTTTGGGGGTGTTGGAGATACGCAGTATTTT.

This rearrangement joins TRBV5-1 to TRBJ2-7; D tentatively reads TRBD1 or TRBD2 (5 bases each). V lost 4 bases to trimming and J lost 7 bases, with 9 bases between them. This CDR3 has 11 residues. CDR1 is SGHRS and CDR2 is YFSETQ in the germline V gene. Here the CDR3 reads CASSGGWEQYF. CDR3 coding DNA: TGCGCCAGCAGCGGGGGTTGGGAGCAGTACTTC.

V and J are TRBV29-1 and TRBJ2-1; D possibly corresponds to TRBD1 (6 bases). The CDR3 is made up of 15 amino acids. Trimming removed 1 base from V and 2 bases from J, with 12 bases in between. Germline CDR1 is SQVTM and CDR2 is ANQGSEA. The CDR3 loop reads CSVEVGQGPYNEQFF. The CDR3 nucleotides are TGCAGCGTTGAAGTCGGTCAGGGGCCCTACAATGAGCAGTTCTTC.